This record concerns one TCR beta chain sequence. The data were obtained in a study of T cell responses to AZD1222 COVID-19 vaccine. J was trimmed by 2 bases and V by 0 bases; bases with no gene match: 3. The germline gives CDR1 SGHTA, CDR2 FQGNSA. The CDR3 is 17 residues long. The table came from immunoSEQ multiplex PCR; TCRdb's copy has only in-frame clones and leaves some out. The sample lists approximately 71,000 clones, over 60% occurring once. V gene TRBV7-2 combines with J gene TRBJ2-1, with 11 bases aligning to TRBD2. The receptor's source is an adult in good health. The specimen was peripheral blood, collected on day 0 of AZD1222 vaccination. The CDR3 nucleotides are TGTGCCAGCAGCTTAGCGTTAGCGGGGGGGCCCTACAATGAGCAGTTCTTC. The encoded protein is CASSLALAGGPYNEQFF.